The 13 T cell receptor beta chains below come from one sample, sequenced in a study of read filtering for tumor transcriptome and immune sequencing. Molecular barcoded adaptors covering alpha/delta and beta/gamma chains were used on 400 ng RNA. TCRdb independently ran MiXCR on the reads; one entry per CDR3 protein. This sample has approximately 41,000 distinct CDR3 sequences, with around 15% found just once. The sample comprised a population of CD138-negative cells sorted from bone marrow. Source of these receptors: a donor at least 40 years old with multiple myeloma.

This clonotype was counted ten times or more. The chain uses TRBV7-2 and TRBJ1-5; D is ambiguous. There are 13 residues in the CDR3. Germline V gene data show CDR1 as SGHTA and CDR2 as FQGNSA. Trimming took off 5 bases at V and 4 bases at J, with 9 bases between the two ends. The CDR3 DNA follows: TGTGCCAGCAGCGGGCGTTTGAATCAGCCCCAGCATTTT. It translates to CASSGRLNQPQHF.

The chain uses TRBV7-2 and TRBJ2-3; D ambiguous. This CDR3 region has 11 residues. Trimming took off 5 bases at V and 4 bases at J, with 4 bases between the two ends. Germline V lookup: CDR1 SGHTA, CDR2 FQGNSA. The CDR3 protein is CASSDPDTQYF. The DNA of the CDR3 is TGTGCCAGCAGCGATCCAGATACGCAGTATTTT.

Details on this clonotype: It may be a read error: a sequence one base away is much more abundant. The rearrangement uses TRBV12-3 or TRBV12-4 and TRBJ1-5, with D unresolved. Between the trimmed V and J ends, which lost 6 bases and 11 bases, there was a span of 14 bases. The CDR3 has 12 residues. The CDR3 spells CASRGSAGSQHF. The DNA of the CDR3 is TGTGCCAGCAGGGGAAGCGCCGGGTCCCAGCATTTT.

V gene TRBV18 combines with J gene TRBJ1-5, with 9 bases matching TRBD1. In germline, CDR1 is KGHSH, CDR2 LQKENI. The CDR3 is 15 residues long. V shed 0 bases and J 10 bases; nucleotides not matched to a gene: 7. CDR3: CASSPPGTGKQPQHF. CDR3 coding DNA: TGTGCCAGCTCACCACCAGGGACAGGGAAACAACCCCAGCATTTT.

Notes on this clonotype: This likely came from a read error, as a far larger clone is one base away. The chain links TRBV11-2 to TRBJ1-1; 7 nucleotides line up with TRBD2. The J call may be mistaken, given a closer DNA end match to TRBJ2-3. Germline V gene lookup returns CDR1 SGHAT and CDR2 FQNNGV. The CDR3 covers 15 residues. CDR3 protein: CASSYAGVPTDTQYF. For the CDR3, the DNA is TGTGCCAGCAGCTACGCGGGAGTTCCCACAGATACGCAGTATTTT.

This clonotype was counted ten times or more. The chain has TRBV29-1 and TRBJ1-1; TRBD1 matches 8 bases. The V gene's germline CDR1 is SQVTM and CDR2 ANQGSEA. Trimming took 3 bases from V and 6 from J; bases not matched to a gene: 3. The CDR3 extends over 12 amino acids. The CDR3, as DNA: TGCAGCGTTGAGACAGGGGAAGCTGAAGCTTTCTTT. Amino acid sequence: CSVETGEAEAFF.

This clonotype was observed once. The chain combines TRBV7-9 with TRBJ2-1; D may be TRBD1 (5 bases). Trimming removed 1 base from V and 15 bases from J, with 10 bases in between. The CDR3 contains 11 residues. From germline, CDR1 is SEHNR and CDR2 FQNEAQ (reference sequence). The CDR3 sequence is CASSLGGTVFF. CDR3 coding DNA: TGTGCCAGCAGCTTAGGGGGCACGGTGTTCTTC.

This clonotype turned up a few times. The rearrangement uses TRBV7-9 and TRBJ1-1; no definite D call. The germline V and J ends were trimmed by 5 bases and 0 bases, with 28 bases remaining between them. The germline gives CDR1 SEHNR, CDR2 FQNEAQ (reference sequence). The CDR3 has 20 residues. Written as DNA, the CDR3 is TGTGCCAGCAGCCGTTGGACCCCTACCAGCGTCAGGACGATGAACACTGAAGCTTTCTTT. Protein: CASSRWTPTSVRTMNTEAFF.

This clonotype was counted many times. The chain has TRBV7-9 and TRBJ2-7; possible D gene TRBD2, 6 bases. This CDR3 is built from 21 residues. Trimming stripped 4 bases from V and 6 bases from J, with 37 bases between. The germline gives CDR1 SEHNR, CDR2 FQNEAQ (reference sequence). CDR3 DNA sequence: TGTGCCAGCAGCTCTTACTACCCGCCGGGCCCGGGGGAGCCCGCGCGGTCCGAGCAGTACTTC. Its protein product is CASSSYYPPGPGEPARSEQYF.

This clonotype was seen only once. This may arise from a read error, as a much more abundant clone is one base away. CDR3 in DNA: TGTGCCAGTAGTCAGCGCAGGGTTTTCACCGACAATGGGCAGTTCTTC. Its protein is CASSQRRVFTDNGQFF. This sequence joins TRBV19 and TRBJ2-1, with a possible D match to TRBD1 (5 bases). Per germline, CDR1 LNHDA and CDR2 SQIVND (reference sequence). This CDR3 spans 16 amino acids.

This clonotype was picked up many times. The chain combines TRBV7-8 with TRBJ1-1, with D perhaps matching TRBD1 (5 bases). CDR3 size: 15 residues. Germline CDR1 and CDR2: SGHVS and FQNEAQ. V dropped 5 bases and J dropped 3 bases, with 16 bases sitting between them. The CDR3 loop is CASSPQGGWDTEAFF. CDR3 nucleotides: TGTGCCAGCAGCCCGCAGGGAGGGTGGGACACTGAAGCTTTCTTT. Complete variable domain (other parts from reference TRBV7-8 and TRBJ1-1): GAGVSQSPRYKVAKRGQDVALRCDPISGHVSLFWYQQALGQGPEFLTYFQNEAQLDKSGLPSDRFFAERPEGSVSTLKIQRTQQEDSAVYLCASSPQGGWDTEAFFGQGTRLTVV.

This clonotype was seen ten or more times. This sequence joins TRBV5-1 and TRBJ2-7; 11 bases match TRBD1. The germline V gene encodes CDR1 SGHRS and CDR2 YFSETQ. Trimming at V came to 4 bases and at J to 2 bases, leaving 2 bases not matched to a gene. This CDR3 has 14 residues. Written as DNA, the CDR3 is TGCGCCAGCAGCCAGGGACAGGGGGCCTACGAGCAGTACTTC. Its translation is CASSQGQGAYEQYF. Full variable domain (rest looked up from reference TRBV5-1 and TRBJ2-7): KAGVTQTPRYLIKTRGQQVTLSCSPISGHRSVSWYQQTPGQGLQFLFEYFSETQRNKGNFPGRFSGRQFSNSRSEMNVSTLELGDSALYLCASSQGQGAYEQYFGPGTRLTVT.

There are many counts of this clonotype. V gene TRBV28 combines with J gene TRBJ1-5; possibly TRBD1 for D (6 bases). V dropped 10 bases and J dropped 1 base, with 14 bases sitting between them. CDR1 and CDR2 from the germline V gene are MDHEN and SYDVKM. The CDR3 has 14 residues. The CDR3 loop reads CATADSQSNQPQHF. As DNA, the CDR3 is TGTGCCACCGCGGACAGCCAAAGCAATCAGCCCCAGCATTTT.